The present entry profiles one TCR beta chain with its context. These data are taken from a study of response to subunit inactivated influenza vaccine. Germline lookup yields CDR1 LNHNV and CDR2 YYDKDF (reference sequence). V lost 1 base and J 5 bases, leaving 8 bases between the germline ends. The CDR3 length is 13 residues. TCRdb passed the RT-PCR reads through MiXCR, listing each CDR3 protein once. The sample contains hundreds of thousands of distinct CDR3 sequences, 10% to 15% of which appear only once. The clonotype was recovered from a man in his fifties or sixties who received an inactivated influenza vaccine. The source was PBMCs from blood, collected on the day of vaccination. The chain combines TRBV15 with TRBJ2-5; D unclear. CDR3 coding DNA: TGTGCCACCAGCAGAGGATACAAGGAGACCCAGTACTTC. It yields the protein CATSRGYKETQYF.